Each of the 12 T cell receptor beta chains below was sequenced from the same sample in a study of blood T cells in healthy people across ages. Together with a sample-barcoded 5' primer, a J-beta primer mix was included in a second PCR lasting about 6 to 12 cycles. TCRdb analysed the 5' RACE reads with MiXCR anew, one entry per CDR3 protein. The profile shows 1.5 million to 2 million distinct CDR3 sequences, about 50% of them singletons. Sequenced input: blood. The receptors stem from a woman in her forties in good health.

This clonotype was counted between two and nine times. The V gene is TRBV13, the J gene TRBJ2-7, with 13 positions matching TRBD2. Germline assignment: CDR1 PRHDT and CDR2 FYEKMQ (reference sequence). V shed 4 bases, J shed 5 bases, and the junction held 2 bases outside the gene matches. The CDR3 has 14 amino acids. The CDR3 protein is CASSSGTSGDEQYF. The CDR3 DNA is TGTGCCAGCAGCTCAGGGACTAGCGGGGACGAGCAGTACTTC.

This clonotype was detected a few times. The rearrangement joins TRBV20-1 to TRBJ2-5; 8 bases are a match to TRBD1. The tail of the sequence fits TRBJ2-7 better, so the J call may be wrong. Germline V lookup: CDR1 DFQATT, CDR2 SNEGSKA (reference sequence). The CDR3 loop spans 14 amino acids. This CDR3 is CSAIRQGKYYEQYF. The CDR3 nucleotides are TGCAGTGCTATTCGACAGGGGAAATATTACGAGCAGTACTTC.

For this clonotype: At one end the junction does not follow the germline gene, possibly because of a read error. This chain joins TRBV7-7 and TRBJ2-1; no clear D. The CDR3 loop spans 12 amino acids. The V gene's germline CDR1 is SSHAT and CDR2 FNYEAQ (reference sequence). CDR3 in DNA: TGTGCTAGCAGCTCTCTTACGGAGACCCAGTTCTTC. It is translated as CASSSLTETQFF.

This chain uses TRBV7-2 with TRBJ2-7, with 8 bases aligning to TRBD2. The ends lost 9 bases at V and 4 bases at J; junction bases unmatched: 8. Germline assignment: CDR1 SGHTA and CDR2 FQGNSA. The CDR3 length is 13 residues. CDR3 residues: CASQRELPYEQYF. The CDR3 DNA follows: TGTGCCAGTCAGCGGGAGCTTCCTTACGAGCAGTACTTC.

This clonotype has more than one count but fewer than ten. The rearrangement joins TRBV14 to TRBJ2-7; D might be TRBD1 (6 bases). Germline CDR1 is SGHDN and CDR2 is FVKESK. V was shortened by 4 bases and J by 2 bases, with 12 bases between the two germline ends. The CDR3 spans 14 residues. In nucleotides, the CDR3 is TGTGCCAGCAGCCGAGCAGGGGTAACCTACGAGCAGTACTTC. Protein: CASSRAGVTYEQYF.

The chain is built from TRBV20-1 and TRBJ1-5; D is possibly TRBD1 (6 bases). V lost 5 bases and J lost 4, with 15 bases in between. CDR1 is DFQATT, CDR2 SNEGSKA, per germline (reference sequence). The CDR3 length is 14 residues. CDR3 protein: CSALYAQGNQPQHF. The CDR3 DNA reads TGCAGTGCTCTATATGCCCAGGGGAATCAGCCCCAGCATTTT.

This clonotype was counted a few times. The chain is built from TRBV24-1 and TRBJ1-2, with D maybe TRBD1 (6 bases). There are 14 residues in the CDR3. Trimming took 3 bases from V and 5 from J, leaving 12 bases between them. CDR1 and CDR2 from the germline V gene are KGHDR and SFDVKD. The CDR3 loop reads CATSDQQGRYGYTF. In DNA, the CDR3 is TGTGCCACCAGTGATCAGCAGGGGAGGTATGGCTACACCTTC.

The rearrangement joins TRBV20-1 to TRBJ2-5; 10 bases match TRBD2. V dropped 4 bases and J dropped 5; count of bases not matched to a gene: 4. Germline V lookup: CDR1 DFQATT, CDR2 SNEGSKA (reference sequence). This CDR3 spans 13 amino acids. The CDR3 DNA reads TGCAGTGCTATACTAGCGGGGAGGGAGACCCAGTACTTC. Translating gives CSAILAGRETQYF.

This chain connects TRBV10-3 to TRBJ1-2; D possibly corresponds to TRBD1 (6 bases). CDR1 is ENHRY and CDR2 is SYGVKD in the germline V gene. Between the trimmed V and J ends, which lost 5 bases and 0 bases, there was a span of 16 bases. This CDR3 is built from 16 residues. The CDR3 coding sequence is TGTGCCATCAGTAACCGATCCACAGGGTCTAACTATGGCTACACCTTC. Residues: CAISNRSTGSNYGYTF.

The rearrangement uses TRBV2 and TRBJ1-5; D not certain. Trimming shortened V by 5 bases and J by 4 bases, and 6 bases separated the two germline ends. The CDR3 totals 12 residues. Per germline, CDR1 SNHLY and CDR2 FYNNEI. The CDR3 bases are TGTGCCAGCAGTCGGGAGAATCAGCCCCAGCATTTT. Translating it yields CASSRENQPQHF.

The rearrangement joins TRBV20-1 to TRBJ1-2; 7 bases fit TRBD1. Trimming took 1 base from V and 1 from J; bases not matched to a gene: 6. The CDR3 has 15 residues. Germline assignment: CDR1 DFQATT and CDR2 SNEGSKA (reference sequence). The CDR3 DNA sequence: TGCAGTGCTAGAGGGCCGGGACAGTTTAACTATGGCTACACCTTC. It encodes CSARGPGQFNYGYTF.

This clonotype turned up a few times. The chain combines TRBV29-1 with TRBJ1-2; no firm D call. The CDR3 is 11 residues long. The germline CDR1 and CDR2 sequences are SQVTM and ANQGSEA. V lost 0 bases and J 7 bases, leaving 6 bases between the germline ends. In DNA form, the CDR3 reads TGCAGCGTTGAAGAGTCTGGTGGCTACACCTTC. This translates into CSVEESGGYTF.